Given below is one T cell receptor beta chain in context. The data are from a study of blood T cell repertoires in COVID-19. Whole-study context: PBMCs, B-cell-depleted T cells, or T cells provided the cDNA or gDNA that made up the material.

Sequencing was performed with immunoSEQ multiplex PCR; in TCRdb, only in-frame clones are kept and a portion is missing. The repertoire consists of around 260,000 clones, with more than 85% occurring once and the leading ten covering under 3%. The CDR3 length is 12 residues. Trimming cost V 2 bases and J 5 bases, with 3 bases left between them. CDR1 MDHEN and CDR2 SYDVKM come from the germline V gene. The clonotype was recovered from a person aged 18 to 35 with COVID-19, enrolled during active disease. Specimen: peripheral blood. The chain recombines TRBV28 with TRBJ1-4, with unresolved D. The CDR3 loop reads CASSLQNEKLFF. In nucleotides, the CDR3 is TGTGCCAGCAGTTTACAGAATGAAAAACTGTTTTTT. Combining the CDR3 with reference TRBV28 and TRBJ1-4 gives the whole variable domain DVKVTQSSRYLVKRTGEKVFLECVQDMDHENMFWYRQDPGLGLRLIYFSYDVKMKEKGDIPEGYSVSREKKERFSLILESASTNQTSMYLCASSLQNEKLFFGSGTQLSVL.